This T cell receptor beta chain derives from a study of blood T cell repertoires in COVID-19. Across the whole study: The United States, Italy and Spain supplied acute and convalescent COVID-19 samples. Sources were T cells, B-cell-depleted T cells, or PBMCs; the material itself was cDNA or gDNA.

Data came from immunoSEQ multiplex PCR; TCRdb stores just in-frame clones and leaves some out. Of 50,000 to 65,000 clones in the sample, around 65% were seen once. CDR3 length: 16 amino acids. In germline, CDR1 is SGDLS, CDR2 YYNGEE. The V and J ends lost 0 bases and 4 bases, in that order; junction bases with no gene match: 6. This clone has more than one count but fewer than ten. Sample: PBMCs or T cells enriched from blood (not recorded which). This chain joins TRBV9 and TRBJ2-2; 7 positions match TRBD2. This TCR derives from a woman in her sixties or seventies who had been exposed to COVID-19. The CDR3 here is CASSVVSGPGTGELFF. CDR3 nucleotides: TGTGCCAGCAGCGTAGTTAGCGGGCCCGGCACCGGGGAGCTGTTTTTT.